This TCR beta chain was sequenced in a study of T cells in Graves' hyperthyroidism and ophthalmopathy. On the study more broadly: Pretreatment peripheral blood was obtained at initial diagnosis.

A note on this clonotype: What it recognizes is unknown.

The V gene end was trimmed by 1 base and the J gene end by 3 bases; junction bases not matched to a gene: 5. This CDR3 is built from 14 residues. CDR1 DFQATT and CDR2 SNEGSKA come from the germline V gene (reference sequence). Amplification of TCR beta CDR3 regions used RNA as the template. The HTBI primer set drove a first-round RT-PCR of the TCR CDR3. TCRdb fed the multiplex PCR reads into MiXCR, producing one record per CDR3 protein. Of 400,000 or so distinct CDR3 sequences in the sample, roughly 13% were seen once. Clinical Activity Scores of at least 3, NOSPECS grades of at least 4 and durations under 3 months characterized ophthalmopathy patients. Whole-study results and caveats: Blood also showed most of the thyroid clonotypes that were expanded above 0.001.

The rearrangement uses TRBV20-1 and TRBJ2-5; 7 bases match TRBD1. Specimen: blood. The receptor comes from a man aged 50-59 years with Graves' ophthalmopathy. CDR3 in DNA: TGCAGTGCTAGAGGGCCTACAGGGGAAGAGACCCAGTACTTC. It yields the protein CSARGPTGEETQYF.